This T cell receptor (beta chain) was sequenced during a study of response to subunit inactivated influenza vaccine. Trimming took 6 bases from V and 5 from J; bases not matched to a gene: 5. Germline V gives CDR1 DFQATT, CDR2 SNEGSKA (reference sequence). The CDR3 is made up of 12 amino acids. Findings and limits, study-wide: T cells newly recruited by each seasonal influenza vaccination are few, the authors suggested.

A word on this clonotype: What it binds is not known.

TCRdb reprocessed the RT-PCR reads via MiXCR and lists one record per CDR3 protein. The sample includes about 780,000 distinct CDR3 sequences, roughly 20% of them seen just once. The sample in question was PBMCs from blood, obtained around 5 days after vaccination. The sequence was collected from a man aged 45-65 years who received an inactivated influenza vaccine. The V gene is TRBV20-1, the J gene TRBJ2-7; 9 bases fit TRBD2. The CDR3: CSARTSVHEQYF. The CDR3 nucleotides read TGCAGTGCAAGGACTAGCGTCCACGAGCAGTACTTC.